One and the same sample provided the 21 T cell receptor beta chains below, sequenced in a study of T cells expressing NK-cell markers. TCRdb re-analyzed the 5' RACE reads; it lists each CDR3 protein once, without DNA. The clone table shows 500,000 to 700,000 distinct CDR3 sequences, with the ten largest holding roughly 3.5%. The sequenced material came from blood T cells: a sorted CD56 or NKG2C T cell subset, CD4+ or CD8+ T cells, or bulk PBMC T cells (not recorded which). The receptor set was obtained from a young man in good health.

The CDR3 region is CASRTGGNYGYTF. The V and J genes are TRBV19 and TRBJ1-2; the TCRdb D gene call, TRBD1, has no DNA to confirm it. Germline-derived CDR1 and CDR2 are LNHDA and SQIVND (reference sequence). The CDR3 sequence is 13 residues long.

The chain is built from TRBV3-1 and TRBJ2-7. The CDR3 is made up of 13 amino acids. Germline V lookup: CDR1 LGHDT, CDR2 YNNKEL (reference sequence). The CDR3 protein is CASSQTFAGEQYF.

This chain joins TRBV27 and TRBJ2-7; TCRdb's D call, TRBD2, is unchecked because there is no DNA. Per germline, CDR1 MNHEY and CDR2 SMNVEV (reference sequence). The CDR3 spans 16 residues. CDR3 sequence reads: CASMTEGWNPSYEQYF.

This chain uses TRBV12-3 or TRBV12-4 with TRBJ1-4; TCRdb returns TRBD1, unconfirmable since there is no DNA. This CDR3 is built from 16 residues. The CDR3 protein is CASSQGTALVNEKLFF.

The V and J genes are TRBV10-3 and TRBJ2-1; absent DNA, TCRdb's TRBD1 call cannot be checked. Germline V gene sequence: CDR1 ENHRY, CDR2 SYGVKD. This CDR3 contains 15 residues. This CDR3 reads CAISPDREFYNEQFF.

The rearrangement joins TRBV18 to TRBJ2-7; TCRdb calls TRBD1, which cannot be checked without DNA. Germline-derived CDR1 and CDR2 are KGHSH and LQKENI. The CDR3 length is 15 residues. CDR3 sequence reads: CASSPGTGGAYEQYF. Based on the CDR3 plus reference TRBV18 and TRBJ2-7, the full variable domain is NAGVMQNPRHLVRRRGQEARLRCSPMKGHSHVYWYRQLPEEGLKFMVYLQKENIIDESGMPKERFSAEFPKEGPSILRIQQVVRGDSAAYFCASSPGTGGAYEQYFGPGTRLTVT.

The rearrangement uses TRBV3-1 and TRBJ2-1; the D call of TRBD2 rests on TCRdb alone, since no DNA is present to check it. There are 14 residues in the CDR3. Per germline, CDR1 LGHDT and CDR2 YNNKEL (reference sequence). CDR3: CASSQESEADEQFF.

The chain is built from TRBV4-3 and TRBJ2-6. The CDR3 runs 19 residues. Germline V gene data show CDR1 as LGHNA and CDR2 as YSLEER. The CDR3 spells CASSQVRTELWSGANVLTF.

The CDR3 sequence: CASSFPLQDRAGNQPQHF. The genes are TRBV5-1 and TRBJ1-5; TCRdb reports TRBD1, a call that lacks DNA to check it against. The length of the CDR3 is 18 residues. Germline V gene data show CDR1 as SGHRS and CDR2 as YFSETQ.

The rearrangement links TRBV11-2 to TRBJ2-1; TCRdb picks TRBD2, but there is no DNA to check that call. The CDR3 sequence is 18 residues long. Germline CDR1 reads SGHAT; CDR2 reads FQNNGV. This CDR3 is CASSSPLRLDGVYNEQFF.

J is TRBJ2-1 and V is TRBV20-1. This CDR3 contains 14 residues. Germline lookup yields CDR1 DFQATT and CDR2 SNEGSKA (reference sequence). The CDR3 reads CSARVLAVYNEQFF.

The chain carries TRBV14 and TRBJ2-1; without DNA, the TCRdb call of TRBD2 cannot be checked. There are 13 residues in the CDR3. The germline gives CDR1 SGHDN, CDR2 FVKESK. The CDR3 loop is CASSQREGNEQFF.

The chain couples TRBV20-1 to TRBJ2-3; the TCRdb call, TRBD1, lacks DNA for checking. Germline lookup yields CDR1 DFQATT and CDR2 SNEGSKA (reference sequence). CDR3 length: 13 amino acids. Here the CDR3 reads CSADLRVRGTQYF.

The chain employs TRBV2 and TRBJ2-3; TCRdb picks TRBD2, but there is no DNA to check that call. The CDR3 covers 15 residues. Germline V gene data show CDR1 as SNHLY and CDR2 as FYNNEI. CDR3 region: CASSVAGGGTDTQYF.

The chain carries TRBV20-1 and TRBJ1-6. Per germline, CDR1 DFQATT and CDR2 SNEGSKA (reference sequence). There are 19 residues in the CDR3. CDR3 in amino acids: CSARASTRGFSSYNSPLHF.

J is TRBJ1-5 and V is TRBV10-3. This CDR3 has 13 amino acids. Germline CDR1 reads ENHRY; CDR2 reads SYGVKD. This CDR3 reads CAISGRVDQPQHF.

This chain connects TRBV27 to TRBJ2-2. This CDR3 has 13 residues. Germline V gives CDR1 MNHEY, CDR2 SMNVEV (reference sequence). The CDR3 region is CASSYEDTGELFF.

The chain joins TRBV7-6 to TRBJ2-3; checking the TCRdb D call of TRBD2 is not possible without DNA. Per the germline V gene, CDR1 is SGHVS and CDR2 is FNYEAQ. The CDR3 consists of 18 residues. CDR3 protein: CASSRPGLAGVRTDTQYF. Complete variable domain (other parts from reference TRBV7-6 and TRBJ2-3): GAGVSQSPRYKVTKRGQDVALRCDPISGHVSLYWYRQALGQGPEFLTYFNYEAQQDKSGLPNDRFSAERPEGSISTLTIQRTEQRDSAMYRCASSRPGLAGVRTDTQYFGPGTRLTVL.

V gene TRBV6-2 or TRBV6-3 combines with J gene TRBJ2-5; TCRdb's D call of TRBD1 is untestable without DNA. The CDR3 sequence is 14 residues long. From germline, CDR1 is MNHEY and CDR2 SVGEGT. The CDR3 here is CASRGASRVETQYF.

CDR3 amino acids: CASRTSGNNEQFF. V usage is TRBV28 and J usage is TRBJ2-1; without DNA, the TCRdb call of TRBD2 cannot be checked. Germline V gives CDR1 MDHEN, CDR2 SYDVKM. This CDR3 contains 13 residues.

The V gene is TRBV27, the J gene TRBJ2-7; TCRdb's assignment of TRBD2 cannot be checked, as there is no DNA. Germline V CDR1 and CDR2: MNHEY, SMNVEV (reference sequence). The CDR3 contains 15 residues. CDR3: CASSTSGRGQGEQYF.